These 23 T cell receptor beta chains were sequenced from one sample in a study of blood T cells in healthy people across ages. Alongside a J-beta primer mix, a sample-barcoded 5' primer served in a second PCR lasting about 7 to 12 cycles. TCRdb used MiXCR to reprocess the 5' RACE reads, holding one entry per CDR3 protein. The data contain fewer than 950,000 distinct CDR3 sequences, around 34% of them seen just once; the ten biggest clones take up approximately 12%. Sequencing input: blood. All receptors come from a man aged 18 to 30 in good health.

The chain links TRBV14 to TRBJ2-1, with TRBD1 matching 7 bases. The length of the CDR3 is 14 residues. V shed 1 base and J 13 bases; nucleotides not matched to a gene: 10. From germline, CDR1 is SGHDN and CDR2 FVKESK. As DNA, the CDR3 is TGTGCCAGCAGCCAAGCACAGGGGCAAGAGACCCAGTTCTTC. It codes for CASSQAQGQETQFF.

A few counts support this clonotype. The chain links TRBV20-1 to TRBJ2-5; tentative D call: TRBD2 (6 bases). The CDR3 consists of 15 residues. Trimming removed 0 bases from V and 11 bases from J, with 22 bases in between. Germline CDR1 is DFQATT and CDR2 is SNEGSKA (reference sequence). This chain's CDR3 is CSARDQAGGLNEQYF. DNA of the CDR3: TGCAGTGCTAGAGATCAGGCCGGAGGGCTCAATGAGCAGTACTTC.

This chain uses TRBV20-1 with TRBJ2-3; D gene unclear. This CDR3 is built from 12 residues. Germline V gene data show CDR1 as DFQATT and CDR2 as SNEGSKA (reference sequence). V was shortened by 1 base and J by 4 bases, with 6 bases between the two germline ends. CDR3 in amino acids: CSARGSSDTQYF. The CDR3 DNA reads TGCAGTGCTAGAGGAAGCTCAGATACGCAGTATTTT.

This clonotype was seen more than once but under ten times. The chain is built from TRBV20-1 and TRBJ1-2; 7 nucleotides match TRBD1. J gave up 3 bases and V 7 bases, and 11 bases lay outside the gene matches. The CDR3 is made up of 14 amino acids. Germline V gives CDR1 DFQATT, CDR2 SNEGSKA (reference sequence). The CDR3 nucleotides are TGCAGTGTTCCCAGTTTTACAGGGGACTATGGCTACACCTTC. This encodes CSVPSFTGDYGYTF.

This clonotype was observed a single time. A much more abundant neighbour one base away suggests this may be a read error. The chain uses TRBV12-3 or TRBV12-4 and TRBJ2-1, with 9 bases fitting TRBD1. The CDR3 is made up of 17 amino acids. V lost 6 bases to trimming and J lost 6 bases; unmatched junction nucleotides: 15. The CDR3 sequence is CASRGDRVRAGRNEQFF. CDR3 nucleotide sequence: TGTGCCAGCAGGGGGGACAGGGTACGGGCAGGGCGCAATGAGCAGTTCTTC.

This clonotype was seen a handful of times. J is TRBJ2-3 and V is TRBV6-6; 11 bases fit TRBD1. Germline trimming cut 7 bases from V and 8 bases from J; bases unmatched to any gene: 14. The CDR3 contains 16 residues. Germline lookup yields CDR1 MNHNY and CDR2 SVGAGI (reference sequence). The CDR3 DNA is TGTGCCAGCAAACCGGAGGACAGGGGGCCCTGGAGTACGCAGTATTTT. Amino acids: CASKPEDRGPWSTQYF.

This clonotype showed up many times. The chain uses TRBV12-3 or TRBV12-4 and TRBJ2-1, with TRBD2 matching 8 bases. With V trimmed by 5 bases and J by 10 bases, 4 bases remained unmatched. The length of the CDR3 is 12 residues. DNA of the CDR3: TGTGCCAGCAGTCTTAGCGGGGACGAGCAGTTCTTC. It translates to CASSLSGDEQFF.

There are a few counts of this clonotype. This chain uses TRBV5-1 with TRBJ2-3; 9 nucleotides align to TRBD2. The CDR3 consists of 16 residues. Germline assignment: CDR1 SGHRS and CDR2 YFSETQ. J was trimmed by 0 bases and V by 3 bases; bases with no gene match: 5. CDR3 bases: TGCGCCAGCAGCTGGCCTAGCGGGGTTAGCACAGATACGCAGTATTTT. Translating it yields CASSWPSGVSTDTQYF.

To note about this clonotype: It may be a read error: a sequence one base away is much more abundant. V usage is TRBV28 and J usage is TRBJ2-3; D gene uncertain. Germline values: CDR1 MDHEN, CDR2 SYDVKM. The CDR3 has 14 amino acids. CDR3 sequence reads: CVSSPGGRTDTQYF. In nucleotides, the CDR3 is TGTGTCAGCAGTCCGGGTGGGCGCACAGATACGCAGTATTTT. The full variable domain, its missing parts supplied by reference TRBV28 and TRBJ2-3, is DVKVTQSSRYLVKRTGEKVFLECVQDMDHENMFWYRQDPGLGLRLIYFSYDVKMKEKGDIPEGYSVSREKKERFSLILESASTNQTSMYLCVSSPGGRTDTQYFGPGTRLTVL.

The V gene is TRBV6-6, the J gene TRBJ2-5, with no clear D. The DNA end favors TRBJ2-7, so the J call may be wrong. Germline V gene lookup returns CDR1 MNHNY and CDR2 SVGAGI (reference sequence). CDR3 length equals 15 residues. CDR3 nucleotides: TGTGCCAGCAGTTACTTAGACGGCCCCTTGGGCGAGCAGTACTTC. Its translation is CASSYLDGPLGEQYF.

This clonotype was found many times. The chain joins TRBV6-6 to TRBJ2-1; 11 bases agree with TRBD2. This CDR3 comprises 14 residues. With 2 bases clipped from V and 12 bases from J, the junction kept 6 bases outside the gene matches. From germline, CDR1 is MNHNY and CDR2 SVGAGI (reference sequence). CDR3 amino acids: CASSYGTSGNPQFF. CDR3 DNA: TGTGCCAGCAGTTACGGGACTAGCGGAAATCCGCAGTTCTTC.

This clonotype was counted once. The CDR3, as DNA: TGTGCCAGCAGCCAAGCGTTTGGGGCCAACGTCCTGACTTTC. The encoded protein is CASSQAFGANVLTF. The chain has TRBV14 and TRBJ2-6, with no clear D. CDR1 is SGHDN and CDR2 is FVKESK in the germline V gene. This CDR3 has 14 residues. The V gene lost 1 base and the J gene lost 3 bases, with 4 bases spanning the gap.

This clonotype was detected ten times or more. The rearrangement links TRBV12-3 or TRBV12-4 to TRBJ1-4; the D gene is possibly TRBD1 (6 bases). V was clipped by 8 bases and J by 3 bases, with 16 bases between them. The CDR3 is 15 residues long. As DNA, the CDR3 is TGTGCCAGCCACCGCTTGGGGGCGCCTAATGAAAAACTGTTTTTT. As protein: CASHRLGAPNEKLFF.

This clonotype was observed at least ten times. This chain joins TRBV12-3 or TRBV12-4 and TRBJ1-2; D is unclear. The CDR3 consists of 11 residues. Trimming stripped 6 bases from V and 7 bases from J, with 9 bases between. CDR3 bases: TGTGCCAGCAGGGCGGACGGTGGCTACACCTTC. Amino acid sequence: CASRADGGYTF.

The chain joins TRBV20-1 to TRBJ2-7; 8 bases fit TRBD2. CDR3 size: 14 residues. V was clipped by 3 bases and J by 4 bases; unmatched bases: 8. The germline V gene encodes CDR1 DFQATT and CDR2 SNEGSKA (reference sequence). The CDR3, as DNA: TGCAGTGCTAGTCGCGGGCCGGGAGGGTACGAGCAGTACTTC. Translation gives CSASRGPGGYEQYF.

This chain links TRBV7-2 with TRBJ2-7, with D uncertain. CDR3 length: 13 residues. V dropped 5 bases and J dropped 3 bases, with 11 bases sitting between them. Germline assignment: CDR1 SGHTA and CDR2 FQGNSA. This CDR3 is CASSPPTLYEQYF. CDR3 nucleotide sequence: TGTGCCAGCAGCCCCCCGACCCTCTACGAGCAGTACTTC.

In this sample, this clonotype turned up once. The J gene is TRBJ1-1, the V gene TRBV12-3 or TRBV12-4; the match to TRBD1 covers 7 bases. V gave up 6 bases and J gave up 1 base; unmatched junction bases: 8. The CDR3 sequence is 15 residues long. The CDR3 bases are TGTGCCAGCAGGGGGCCGGGACAGTCGAACACTGAAGCTTTCTTT. This gives the protein CASRGPGQSNTEAFF.

The table lists this clonotype with a count of one. This sequence joins TRBV24-1 and TRBJ2-3; the match to TRBD1 covers 11 bases. CDR3 length: 15 amino acids. Germline CDR1 KGHDR, CDR2 SFDVKD. Trimming removed 2 bases from V and 5 bases from J; junction bases left unmatched: 2. The CDR3 DNA reads TGTGCCACCAGTGATTCGGGACAGGGGGTAGATACGCAGTATTTT. Encoded protein: CATSDSGQGVDTQYF.

This clonotype occurred many times. The rearrangement uses TRBV7-4 and TRBJ1-5; D uncertain. The V end was cut by 5 bases, the J end by 6 bases, with 26 bases between. Germline loops: CDR1 SGHVT, CDR2 SQSDAQ. The length of the CDR3 is 18 residues. The CDR3 DNA is TGTGCCAGCAGCCTAGTTTCCATTGAAGTAAGATGGGGTCAGCCCCAGCATTTT. Translation gives CASSLVSIEVRWGQPQHF.

This clonotype was observed a few times. J is TRBJ2-3 and V is TRBV11-1; no reliable D call. The length of the CDR3 is 15 residues. Trimming pared 6 bases from V and 0 bases from J, leaving 13 bases between. Germline CDR1 reads SGHAT; CDR2 reads FQDESV (reference sequence). The CDR3, as DNA: TGTGCCAGCAGATATAACTCTCCTAGCACAGATACGCAGTATTTT. Encoded protein: CASRYNSPSTDTQYF.

The sample holds a few counts of this clonotype. V and J are TRBV20-1 and TRBJ2-1; possibly TRBD1 for D (6 bases). Between the trimmed V and J ends, which lost 6 bases and 5 bases, there was a span of 23 bases. Per the germline V gene, CDR1 is DFQATT and CDR2 is SNEGSKA (reference sequence). CDR3 length equals 16 residues. CDR3 sequence (DNA): TGCAGTGCGCCGAGACTGGGGGCCAGGAGACACAATGAGCAGTTCTTC. This sequence encodes CSAPRLGARRHNEQFF.

This rearrangement joins TRBV14 to TRBJ2-1; perhaps TRBD2 as D (6 bases). Germline V gene lookup returns CDR1 SGHDN and CDR2 FVKESK. V lost 0 bases and J lost 6, with 15 bases in between. The length of the CDR3 is 16 residues. CDR3 sequence (DNA): TGTGCCAGCAGCCAAGATGGGGGGTCTGTTTTCAATGAGCAGTTCTTC. It translates to CASSQDGGSVFNEQFF.

Notes on this clonotype: This may be a read error, as it is one base from a much larger clone. The genes are TRBV12-3 or TRBV12-4 and TRBJ1-6; perhaps TRBD1 as D (6 bases). This CDR3 is built from 15 residues. Here the CDR3 reads CVSSLRGAGNSPLHF. CDR3 nucleotide sequence: TGTGTCAGCAGTTTACGGGGGGCAGGGAATTCACCCCTCCACTTT.